These T cell receptor beta chains were read from a single sample in a study of technical replicates of blood from several donors. Clones were read by immunoSEQ multiplex PCR, and TCRdb kept only the in-frame ones, dropping some. The sample lists over 75,000 clones; 95% to 97% were seen once. Sequencing input: T cells isolated from PBMCs. The receptors here all came from a human donor in good health. CDR3s include the opening cysteine and the closing phenylalanine or tryptophan. The D gene is left open where the match is weak. Size is stated for part of the rows, as once, few or many counts, or as a class when the clone is expanded.

d_call: -
j_call: TRBJ1-1
v_call: TRBV5-4
clone_size: -
cdr3_aa: CASSFRGNTEAFF
cdr3_nt: TGTGCCAGCAGCTTCCGCGGGAACACTGAAGCTTTCTTT

d_call: TRBD1
j_call: TRBJ2-7
v_call: TRBV5-1
clone_size: -
cdr3_aa: CASSLASGQGYEQYF
cdr3_nt: TGCGCCAGCAGCTTGGCTTCTGGACAGGGCTACGAGCAGTACTTC

d_call: -
j_call: TRBJ2-5
v_call: TRBV29-1
clone_size: -
cdr3_aa: CSVERETQYF
cdr3_nt: TGCAGCGTTGAGAGAGAGACCCAGTACTTC

d_call: -
j_call: TRBJ1-3
v_call: TRBV30
clone_size: -
cdr3_aa: CASVGSGNTIYF
cdr3_nt: TGTGCCTCAGTGGGGAGTGGAAACACCATATATTTT

d_call: TRBD2
j_call: TRBJ2-1
v_call: TRBV5-6
clone_size: once
cdr3_aa: CASSLPGETSGEQFF
cdr3_nt: TGTGCCAGCAGCTTGCCGGGGGAAACTAGCGGAGAGCAGTTCTTC

d_call: TRBD1
j_call: TRBJ1-2
v_call: TRBV5-6
clone_size: -
cdr3_aa: CASSLRVWTGSRGYTF
cdr3_nt: TGTGCCAGCAGCTTGCGCGTATGGACAGGGTCGAGAGGCTACACCTTC

d_call: -
j_call: TRBJ1-5
v_call: TRBV6-5
clone_size: once
cdr3_aa: CASRGSYSNQPQHF
cdr3_nt: TGTGCCAGCCGGGGATCCTATAGCAATCAGCCCCAGCATTTT

d_call: TRBD1
j_call: TRBJ2-1
v_call: TRBV11-2
clone_size: -
cdr3_aa: CASSLVGQGQFF
cdr3_nt: TGTGCCAGCAGCTTAGTTGGACAGGGACAGTTCTTC

d_call: TRBD2
j_call: TRBJ2-3
v_call: TRBV7-6
clone_size: -
cdr3_aa: CASSLLAGAADTQYF
cdr3_nt: TGTGCCAGCAGCTTACTAGCGGGAGCTGCAGATACGCAGTATTTT

d_call: TRBD1
j_call: TRBJ2-2
v_call: TRBV7-6
clone_size: -
cdr3_aa: CASSSPRGSGELFF
cdr3_nt: TGTGCCAGCAGCTCTCCCAGGGGGTCCGGGGAGCTGTTTTTT

d_call: -
j_call: TRBJ2-3
v_call: TRBV27
clone_size: -
cdr3_aa: CASSVRVHAYIADTQYF
cdr3_nt: TGTGCCAGCAGTGTCCGGGTCCACGCTTACATTGCAGATACGCAGTATTTT

d_call: -
j_call: TRBJ2-1
v_call: TRBV14
clone_size: -
cdr3_aa: CASSQDSAYNEQFF
cdr3_nt: TGTGCCAGCAGCCAAGACTCTGCGTACAATGAGCAGTTCTTC

d_call: TRBD2
j_call: TRBJ2-1
v_call: TRBV7-6
clone_size: -
cdr3_aa: CASSSTSGGGDEQFF
cdr3_nt: TGTGCCAGCAGCTCAACTAGCGGGGGCGGGGATGAGCAGTTCTTC

d_call: -
j_call: TRBJ2-5
v_call: TRBV5-1
clone_size: -
cdr3_aa: CASSLEGQSETQYF
cdr3_nt: TGCGCCAGCAGCTTGGAAGGACAAAGCGAGACCCAGTACTTC

d_call: TRBD2
j_call: TRBJ2-3
v_call: TRBV7-2
clone_size: once
cdr3_aa: CASSSLAGLVTDTQYF
cdr3_nt: TGTGCCAGCAGCAGTCTAGCGGGGTTGGTTACAGATACGCAGTATTTT

d_call: TRBD2
j_call: TRBJ2-1
v_call: TRBV11-3
clone_size: -
cdr3_aa: CASSSTIRTSVNEQFF
cdr3_nt: TGTGCCAGCAGCTCTACTATCAGGACTAGCGTGAATGAGCAGTTCTTC

d_call: TRBD2
j_call: TRBJ2-1
v_call: TRBV7-6
clone_size: once
cdr3_aa: CASNSGLAGSNEQFF
cdr3_nt: TGTGCCAGCAACTCTGGACTAGCGGGTTCCAATGAGCAGTTCTTC

d_call: -
j_call: TRBJ1-2
v_call: TRBV6-5
clone_size: -
cdr3_aa: CASSYAEGLGYTF
cdr3_nt: TGTGCCAGCAGTTACGCGGAGGGGTTGGGCTACACCTTC

d_call: -
j_call: TRBJ2-5
v_call: TRBV9
clone_size: -
cdr3_aa: CASSVGLSGPRQETQYF
cdr3_nt: TGTGCCAGCAGCGTAGGGTTAAGCGGCCCTCGCCAAGAGACCCAGTACTTC

d_call: -
j_call: TRBJ2-3
v_call: TRBV9
clone_size: -
cdr3_aa: CASSERPRTDTQYF
cdr3_nt: TGTGCCAGCAGCGAGCGACCAAGGACAGATACGCAGTATTTT

d_call: -
j_call: TRBJ2-1
v_call: TRBV30
clone_size: -
cdr3_aa: CAWTPMASSYNEQFF
cdr3_nt: TGTGCCTGGACCCCCATGGCTAGCAGCTACAATGAGCAGTTCTTC

d_call: -
j_call: TRBJ2-7
v_call: TRBV19
clone_size: -
cdr3_aa: CASTSGYYEQYF
cdr3_nt: TGTGCCAGTACCTCGGGGTACTACGAGCAGTACTTC

d_call: TRBD1
j_call: TRBJ2-7
v_call: TRBV7-2
clone_size: -
cdr3_aa: CASSFQTGATSKQYF
cdr3_nt: TGTGCCAGCAGCTTCCAAACAGGGGCCACTTCGAAGCAGTACTTC

d_call: -
j_call: TRBJ1-2
v_call: TRBV19
clone_size: -
cdr3_aa: CASSIVFGDNYGYTF
cdr3_nt: TGTGCCAGTAGTATAGTTTTCGGGGATAACTATGGCTACACCTTC

d_call: -
j_call: TRBJ2-5
v_call: TRBV4-2
clone_size: -
cdr3_aa: CASSQEAPQETQYF
cdr3_nt: TGTGCCAGCAGCCAAGAAGCCCCTCAAGAGACCCAGTACTTC

d_call: -
j_call: TRBJ2-7
v_call: TRBV10-3
clone_size: -
cdr3_aa: CASQGGLEQYF
cdr3_nt: TGTGCCAGCCAGGGGGGTCTCGAGCAGTACTTC

d_call: -
j_call: TRBJ1-5
v_call: TRBV4-2
clone_size: -
cdr3_aa: CASSQVLGGNQPQHF
cdr3_nt: TGTGCCAGCAGCCAAGTGTTAGGGGGTAATCAGCCCCAGCATTTT

d_call: -
j_call: TRBJ1-5
v_call: TRBV27
clone_size: -
cdr3_aa: CASSFPNQPQHF
cdr3_nt: TGTGCCAGCAGTTTCCCGAATCAGCCCCAGCATTTT